The subject of this entry is one TCR beta chain. The source of the sample is a study of blood T cell repertoires in COVID-19. The overall study: Spain, Italy and the United States supplied samples that represented acute and convalescent COVID-19. PBMCs, B-cell-depleted T cells, or T cells provided the cDNA or gDNA that made up the material.

Authors' data handling: Scientists estimated how many nucleated cells there were by amplifying reference gene primers. Clones were sequenced by immunoSEQ multiplex PCR, and TCRdb holds only the in-frame ones, with some missing. V and J calls and clone size come straight from that table; D and trimming were deduced from the DNA. The sample lists 100,000 to 150,000 clones, around three quarters seen once, with around 5.9% in the top ten. Sequenced material: peripheral blood. The receptor was derived from a man between 65 and 85 years old with acute or convalescent COVID-19.

CDR3 amino acids: CASSPRETQYF. Written as DNA, the CDR3 is TGTGCCAGCTCACCGAGGGAGACCCAGTACTTC. The chain employs TRBV18 and TRBJ2-5; D is ambiguous. The CDR3 length is 11 residues. V was pared by 3 bases and J by 5 bases, with 4 bases between. Germline V gene data show CDR1 as KGHSH and CDR2 as LQKENI.